These 31 T cell receptor beta chains came from one sample sequenced in a study of blood T cell repertoires in COVID-19. TCRdb's copy holds only in-frame clones and misses some; the assay was immunoSEQ multiplex PCR. The table has hundreds of thousands of clones, 70% to 90% seen once. Sequencing used peripheral blood. The origin of the receptors is a woman aged 30 to 39 with active or convalescent COVID-19.

The chain has TRBV13 and TRBJ1-5, with a weak D call TRBD1 (5 bases). Per germline, CDR1 PRHDT and CDR2 FYEKMQ (reference sequence). V was shortened by 0 bases and J by 2 bases, with 5 bases between the two germline ends. The CDR3 totals 14 residues. The CDR3 reads CASSLGGGNQPQHF. The CDR3 DNA sequence: TGTGCCAGCAGCTTAGGAGGGGGCAATCAGCCCCAGCATTTT. Supplemented by reference TRBV13 and TRBJ1-5, the full variable domain reads AAGVIQSPRHLIKEKRETATLKCYPIPRHDTVYWYQQGPGQDPQFLISFYEKMQSDKGSIPDRFSAQQFSDYHSELNMSSLELGDSALYFCASSLGGGNQPQHFGDGTRLSIL.

This clone was found a few times. The chain recombines TRBV5-4 with TRBJ2-7; possibly TRBD1 for D (6 bases). The germline gives CDR1 SGHNT, CDR2 YYREEE (reference sequence). The germline V and J ends were trimmed by 4 bases and 7 bases, with 15 bases remaining between them. The CDR3 runs 13 residues. The CDR3 loop is CASSIRQAREQYF. CDR3 nucleotide sequence: TGTGCCAGCAGCATACGACAGGCGCGGGAGCAGTACTTC. Filled out from reference TRBV5-4 and TRBJ2-7, the complete variable domain reads ETGVTQSPTHLIKTRGQQVTLRCSSQSGHNTVSWYQQALGQGPQFIFQYYREEENGRGNFPPRFSGLQFPNYSSELNVNALELDDSALYLCASSIRQAREQYFGPGTRLTVT.

CDR3 in amino acids: CATSRDELAGRNEQYF. CDR3 DNA sequence: TGTGCCACCAGCAGAGATGAATTGGCGGGGAGGAACGAGCAGTACTTC. The V call is TRBV15, the J call TRBJ2-7, with TRBD2 as a possible D gene (6 bases). The V end lost 0 bases, the J end lost 5 bases, and 17 bases lay between the germline ends. The CDR3 totals 16 residues. Germline CDR1 reads LNHNV; CDR2 reads YYDKDF (reference sequence).

This clone was detected a few times. The genes are TRBV6-5 and TRBJ1-1, with 7 bases that match TRBD1. V lost 0 bases and J lost 1; bases outside the gene matches: 5. The CDR3 is 16 residues long. The V gene's germline CDR1 is MNHEY and CDR2 SVGAGI. This CDR3 is CASSYSWRQGNTEAFF. The CDR3, as DNA: TGTGCCAGCAGTTACTCGTGGAGACAGGGGAACACTGAAGCTTTCTTT.

J is TRBJ2-2 and V is TRBV30; D perhaps matches TRBD2 (5 bases). The length of the CDR3 is 15 residues. The germline gives CDR1 GTSNPN, CDR2 SVGIG (reference sequence). Trimming took off 3 bases at V and 0 bases at J, with 11 bases between the two ends. The CDR3 nucleotides read TGTGCCTGGAGGGGAAGTAGCGCGAACACCGGGGAGCTGTTTTTT. Translating it yields CAWRGSSANTGELFF.

The V and J genes are TRBV2 and TRBJ1-2, with D unresolved. Trimming pared 11 bases from V and 8 bases from J, leaving 15 bases between. Germline V CDR1 and CDR2: SNHLY, FYNNEI. The CDR3 spans 11 residues. The CDR3 is CAFRSPLGYTF. In nucleotides, the CDR3 is TGTGCCTTTAGATCCCCTCTAGGCTACACCTTC.

The CDR3 nucleotides are TGTGCCATCAGACAGGATCCTTCATACGAGCAGTACTTC. Protein product: CAIRQDPSYEQYF. The genes are TRBV10-3 and TRBJ2-7, with D maybe TRBD1 (5 bases). The CDR3 runs to 13 residues. Germline V gene data show CDR1 as ENHRY and CDR2 as SYGVKD. V lost 6 bases and J lost 4, with 13 bases in between.

The chain couples TRBV5-6 to TRBJ1-5, with TRBD1 identical over 11 bases. After removal of 4 bases from V and 6 bases from J, the junction contained 6 bases not matched to a gene. The germline V gene has CDR1 SGHDT and CDR2 YYEEEE. CDR3 length: 15 amino acids. DNA of the CDR3: TGTGCCAGCAGCCCCGGGACAGGGGGTTTTCAGCCCCAGCATTTT. Its protein product is CASSPGTGGFQPQHF.

The gene calls are TRBV4-2 and TRBJ2-7; 12 bases map to TRBD2. The V and J ends lost 0 bases and 2 bases, in that order; junction bases with no gene match: 17. Germline V gene data show CDR1 as LGHNA and CDR2 as YNFKEQ. The CDR3 covers 21 residues. The CDR3 DNA follows: TGTGCCAGCAGCCAAGATCTCTTCCCCAGACTAGCGGGAGATTTCCCCTACGAGCAGTACTTC. This encodes CASSQDLFPRLAGDFPYEQYF.

The genes are TRBV23-1 and TRBJ1-2, with 8 nucleotides matching TRBD1. TRBV23-1 is sorted into the ORF group, with uncertain function. V shed 3 bases, J shed 2 bases, and the junction held 5 bases outside the gene matches. This CDR3 has 15 residues. CDR3 DNA: TGCGCCAGCAGTCACCCGGACAGGGAAAACTATGGCTACACCTTC. Translated: CASSHPDRENYGYTF.

The chain carries TRBV24-1 and TRBJ2-1, with TRBD2 identical over 16 bases. The CDR3 is made up of 19 amino acids. Germline V CDR1 and CDR2: KGHDR, SFDVKD. Trimming removed 4 bases from V and 6 bases from J; junction bases left unmatched: 11. The CDR3 DNA reads as TGTGCCACCAGTGACCCTCGACCCGGGACTAGCGGGAGGGCCAATGAGCAGTTCTTC. This translates into CATSDPRPGTSGRANEQFF.

The V and J genes are TRBV18 and TRBJ1-1, with TRBD1 identical over 10 bases. With 1 base clipped from V and 5 bases from J, the junction kept 7 bases outside the gene matches. Per germline, CDR1 KGHSH and CDR2 LQKENI. The length of the CDR3 is 16 residues. The CDR3 DNA reads TGTGCCAGCTCACCACTCGACAGGGGGCGGGGGACTGAAGCTTTCTTT. Its translation is CASSPLDRGRGTEAFF.

The chain employs TRBV4-1 and TRBJ1-1, with D possibly matching TRBD1 (6 bases). This CDR3 has 11 residues. Germline assignment: CDR1 MGHRA and CDR2 YSYEKL. Trimming took off 4 bases at V and 9 bases at J, with 9 bases between the two ends. The CDR3 loop is CASSLQGKAFF. The CDR3 nucleotides are TGCGCCAGCAGCCTTCAGGGGAAAGCTTTCTTT.

The chain has TRBV7-2 and TRBJ2-3; 8 bases agree with TRBD1. This CDR3 is 14 amino acids long. Germline CDR1 is SGHTA and CDR2 is FQGNSA. V gave up 5 bases and J gave up 6 bases; unmatched junction bases: 7. DNA of the CDR3: TGTGCCAGCAGCGTTCCGGGACAGGTGGATACGCAGTATTTT. Its protein is CASSVPGQVDTQYF.

This sequence joins TRBV2 and TRBJ2-2; tentatively, D is TRBD2 (7 bases). This CDR3 has 15 amino acids. CDR1 and CDR2 (germline): SNHLY, FYNNEI. Trimming removed 7 bases at V and 6 bases at J, with 18 bases between. CDR3 DNA sequence: TGTGCCAGCACAGTCCAGGGGAGGGGGTCCGGGGAGCTGTTTTTT. Encoded protein: CASTVQGRGSGELFF.

V usage is TRBV6-5 and J usage is TRBJ1-3, with D hard to call. This CDR3 contains 14 residues. Germline V gene sequence: CDR1 MNHEY, CDR2 SVGAGI. The V gene lost 5 bases and the J gene lost 0 bases, with 8 bases spanning the gap. In DNA, the CDR3 is TGTGCCAGCAGTCTAAGAGCCTCTGGAAACACCATATATTTT. Translated: CASSLRASGNTIYF.

The rearrangement joins TRBV10-3 to TRBJ2-3, with D unclear. V was trimmed by 4 bases and J by 6 bases, leaving 5 bases between them. CDR1 ENHRY and CDR2 SYGVKD come from the germline V gene. The CDR3 runs 11 residues. CDR3 loop: CAISGPDTQYF. In DNA, the CDR3 is TGTGCCATCAGTGGTCCGGATACGCAGTATTTT.

The V and J genes are TRBV7-2 and TRBJ2-5, with D maybe TRBD1 (6 bases). V shed 2 bases and J shed 1 base, with 11 bases lying between them. The germline CDR1 and CDR2 sequences are SGHTA and FQGNSA. CDR3 length equals 15 residues. The CDR3 region is CASSLMGASQETQYF. The CDR3 DNA follows: TGTGCCAGCAGCTTAATGGGGGCCAGCCAAGAGACCCAGTACTTC.

The genes are TRBV5-1 and TRBJ2-3, with D possibly being TRBD2 (5 bases). The V gene's germline CDR1 is SGHRS and CDR2 YFSETQ. This CDR3 region has 15 residues. The V and J ends lost 4 bases and 2 bases respectively, with 14 bases between them. CDR3 protein: CASSPPAADTDTQYF. The CDR3 nucleotides are TGCGCCAGCAGCCCCCCAGCGGCCGACACAGATACGCAGTATTTT.

V gene TRBV7-2 combines with J gene TRBJ2-1, with TRBD2 matching over 9 bases. Germline V gene sequence: CDR1 SGHTA, CDR2 FQGNSA. V was clipped by 5 bases and J by 0 bases; unmatched bases: 5. The CDR3 is 16 amino acids. The CDR3 sequence: CASSRTSASSYNEQFF. CDR3 DNA: TGTGCCAGCAGCCGGACTAGCGCAAGCTCCTACAATGAGCAGTTCTTC.

The rearrangement joins TRBV2 to TRBJ1-2, with 11 bases fitting TRBD1. The CDR3 spans 14 residues. After removal of 8 bases from V and 4 bases from J, the junction contained 6 bases not matched to a gene. CDR1 and CDR2 from the germline V gene are SNHLY and FYNNEI. CDR3 residues: CASERTGGAYGYTF. In DNA, the CDR3 is TGTGCCAGCGAAAGGACAGGGGGCGCCTATGGCTACACCTTC.

This clone has only one observation. The chain has TRBV19 and TRBJ2-7; no firm D call. From germline, CDR1 is LNHDA and CDR2 SQIVND (reference sequence). V dropped 3 bases and J dropped 0 bases, with 9 bases sitting between them. The CDR3 spans 14 residues. The CDR3, as DNA: TGTGCCAGTAGTATCGACGACATCTCCTACGAGCAGTACTTC. Its translation is CASSIDDISYEQYF.

The chain is built from TRBV19 and TRBJ1-1; 7 nucleotides line up with TRBD1. The CDR3 consists of 13 residues. The ends lost 2 bases at V and 3 bases at J; junction bases unmatched: 0. CDR1 and CDR2 (germline): LNHDA, SQIVND (reference sequence). The CDR3 loop reads CASSIRGHTEAFF. The CDR3 DNA reads as TGTGCCAGTAGTATAAGGGGGCACACTGAAGCTTTCTTT.

This chain joins TRBV15 and TRBJ2-1; D remains ambiguous. Between the trimmed V and J ends, which lost 0 bases and 2 bases, there was a span of 8 bases. Germline V gene lookup returns CDR1 LNHNV and CDR2 YYDKDF (reference sequence). This CDR3 is built from 15 residues. CDR3 in DNA: TGTGCCACCAGCAGAGACACAGACGCCTACAATGAGCAGTTCTTC. This translates into CATSRDTDAYNEQFF.

The rearrangement joins TRBV29-1 to TRBJ1-3, with TRBD1 matching over 9 bases. With V trimmed by 7 bases and J by 4 bases, 11 bases remained unmatched. CDR3 length: 15 amino acids. Germline V gene data show CDR1 as SQVTM and CDR2 as ANQGSEA. This chain's CDR3 is CSEPGQGATGNTIYF. The CDR3 DNA is TGCAGCGAACCGGGACAGGGAGCGACCGGAAACACCATATATTTT.

The CDR3 DNA sequence: TGTGCCAGCAGCCAAGATCCGGCTGCGGGGTGGTTGGAAGCTTTCTTT. Translation gives CASSQDPAAGWLEAFF. The chain uses TRBV3-1 (or the pseudogene TRBV3-2) and TRBJ1-1, with D unresolved. This CDR3 has 16 amino acids. Per germline, CDR1 LGHDT and CDR2 YNNKEL (reference sequence). Deletions cut 0 bases from V and 8 bases from J, with 19 bases between.

V is TRBV6-2 or TRBV6-3 and J is TRBJ2-1; D might be TRBD1 (5 bases). This CDR3 contains 15 residues. Germline CDR1 MNHEY, CDR2 SVGEGT. Between the trimmed V and J ends, which lost 5 bases and 6 bases, there was a span of 17 bases. CDR3 nucleotides: TGTGCCAGCAGTAGTGGACACGGACGGTCCAATGAGCAGTTCTTC. Translating gives CASSSGHGRSNEQFF.

V and J are TRBV19 and TRBJ2-2; TRBD1 is a possible D gene (5 bases). The CDR3 totals 14 residues. The ends were cut back, 2 bases at V and 5 bases at J, with 9 bases in the middle. Per germline, CDR1 LNHDA and CDR2 SQIVND (reference sequence). The CDR3 sequence is CASSIKGVTGELFF. CDR3 bases: TGTGCCAGTAGTATAAAAGGGGTTACCGGGGAGCTGTTTTTT.

The gene calls are TRBV25-1 and TRBJ2-7; a weak D match, TRBD2 (6 bases). Germline assignment: CDR1 MGHDK and CDR2 SYGVNS. The CDR3 runs to 13 residues. The germline V and J ends were trimmed by 3 bases and 7 bases, with 13 bases remaining between them. The CDR3 protein is CASSDPGRGEQYF. For the CDR3, the DNA is TGTGCCAGCAGTGACCCCGGCCGGGGGGAGCAGTACTTC.

V is TRBV3-1 (or the pseudogene TRBV3-2) and J is TRBJ2-1, with 10 bases matching TRBD2. Germline V lookup: CDR1 LGHDT, CDR2 YNNKEL (reference sequence). The V gene end was trimmed by 0 bases and the J gene end by 7 bases; junction bases not matched to a gene: 6. The CDR3 has 16 residues. This chain's CDR3 is CASSQDHLAGENEQFF. CDR3 nucleotide sequence: TGTGCCAGCAGCCAAGATCATCTAGCGGGAGAGAATGAGCAGTTCTTC.

This sequence joins TRBV5-1 and TRBJ2-7; TRBD1 matches 7 bases. CDR3 length: 14 amino acids. Germline-derived CDR1 and CDR2 are SGHRS and YFSETQ. J lost 6 bases, V lost 0 bases, and 6 bases had no gene match. The CDR3 protein is CASSLGQGVSEQYF. CDR3 in DNA: TGCGCCAGCAGCTTGGGGCAGGGGGTCTCCGAGCAGTACTTC.